The source of this T cell receptor (beta chain) is a study of quantifying T cell responses using KT2 cells. Whole-study context: cDNA was made from DNase-treated RNA using alpha and beta constant primers.

CDR1 and CDR2 from the germline V gene are MDHEN and SYDVKM. This CDR3 is built from 13 residues. V was trimmed by 3 bases and J by 7 bases, leaving 7 bases between them. An oligo carrying a UMI was ligated to the cDNA 3' end. First-round PCR used roughly 4 cycles and beta primers RC1.1 and RC1.2 covering TRBC1 and TRBC2. Separate processing of TCR alpha and beta chains began at the second PCR. TCRdb ran MiXCR on the UMI-ligation and nested PCR reads and lists one entry per CDR3 protein. The sample lists tens of thousands of distinct CDR3 sequences; less than 7.5% were seen once. This clonotype was seen a few times.

The chain employs TRBV28 and TRBJ1-6; no firm D call. The sequencing sample was made of PBMCs spiked with cells of the T cell clone KT2. The origin of this receptor is a human donor. DNA for the CDR3: TGTGCCAGCAGTTTTGGTGGGAATTCACCCCTCCACTTT. This translates into CASSFGGNSPLHF.